This entry is about one T cell receptor beta chain. Its target is unknown. This entry comes from a study of OX40 agonist ivuxolimab in advanced cancers. Clones were sequenced by immunoSEQ multiplex PCR, and TCRdb holds only the in-frame ones, with some missing. Here the sample spans just under 80,000 clones, 89% being singletons. It was autoimmune disease history or systemic immunosuppression that excluded patients. Study results and limitations: Relative to CD4+, CD8+ T cells held more expanded clones on average.

Trimming cost V 4 bases and J 0 bases; bases outside gene matches: 6. The CDR3 spans 18 residues. Germline assignment: CDR1 SGHDN and CDR2 FVKESK. The specimen was CD4+ or CD8+ T cells sorted from blood, collected in a trial of the OX40 agonist ivuxolimab. This receptor was taken from an adult with an advanced solid tumor such as melanoma, head and neck, liver or kidney cancer. The chain is built from TRBV14 and TRBJ2-6, with TRBD1 matching over 10 bases. The CDR3 loop is CASSRTGGLRSGANVLTF. In DNA, the CDR3 is TGTGCCAGCAGCCGGACAGGGGGACTACGCTCTGGGGCCAACGTCCTGACTTTC.